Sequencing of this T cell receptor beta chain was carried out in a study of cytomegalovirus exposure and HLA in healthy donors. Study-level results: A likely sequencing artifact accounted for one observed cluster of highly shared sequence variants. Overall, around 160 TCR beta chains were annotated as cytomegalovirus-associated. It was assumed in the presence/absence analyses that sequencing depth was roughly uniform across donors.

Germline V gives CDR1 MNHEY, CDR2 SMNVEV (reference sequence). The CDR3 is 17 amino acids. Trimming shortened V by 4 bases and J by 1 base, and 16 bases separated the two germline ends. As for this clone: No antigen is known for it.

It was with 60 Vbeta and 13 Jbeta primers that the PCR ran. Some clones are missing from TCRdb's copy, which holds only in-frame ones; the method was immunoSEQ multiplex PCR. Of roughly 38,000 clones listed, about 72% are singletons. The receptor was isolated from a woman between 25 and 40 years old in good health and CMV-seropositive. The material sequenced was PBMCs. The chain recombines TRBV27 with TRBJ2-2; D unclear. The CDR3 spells CASSSTITSGNTGELFF. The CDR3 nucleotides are TGTGCCAGCAGTTCCACTATCACGTCTGGGAACACCGGGGAGCTGTTTTTT.